This TCR beta chain emerged from a study of technical replicates of blood from several donors. TCRdb's copy holds only in-frame clones and misses some; the assay was immunoSEQ multiplex PCR. The sample has over 50,000 clones, about 93% seen once. CDR1 and CDR2 (germline): SGHRS, YFSETQ. This CDR3 has 14 amino acids. V was clipped by 6 bases and J by 5 bases, with 17 bases between them. Sequencing was carried out using PBMCs. The source is a human donor in good health. Some clones in this sample may be carry-over from other donors' samples. The V and J genes are TRBV5-1 and TRBJ2-5, with D maybe TRBD2 (5 bases). CDR3: CASNGLGVYETQYF. The CDR3 DNA reads as TGCGCCAGCAACGGACTCGGCGTGTATGAGACCCAGTACTTC.